The rows below give T cell receptor beta chains drawn from one sample of a study of T cells after posttransplantation cyclophosphamide. Assay: immunoSEQ multiplex PCR; the TCRdb copy retains only in-frame clones and omits some. Observed in the sample are around 28,000 clones, none of them singletons. The sequencing input was PBMCs. The receptors shown here come from an older woman in good health, CMV-negative, and a related stem cell transplant donor. Both conserved end residues are part of each CDR3. D genes are given only for firm matches. Some rows mark clone size as missing; the rest say once, few, many or name a class of expanded clone.

many,TRBD2,TRBJ2-1,TRBV7-3,CASSLIGTSGGYNEQFF,TGTGCCAGCAGCTTAATAGGGACTAGCGGGGGATACAATGAGCAGTTCTTC
many,.,TRBJ1-2,TRBV5-4,CASSVDRTYGYTF,TGTGCCAGCAGCGTGGACAGAACCTATGGCTACACCTTC
many,TRBD1,TRBJ2-2,TRBV19,CASTTRGTGALYNTGELFF,TGTGCCAGTACCACTCGGGGGACAGGGGCCCTATACAACACCGGGGAGCTGTTTTTT
few,.,TRBJ2-2,TRBV28,CASEAGNTGELFF,TGTGCCAGCGAAGCGGGGAACACCGGGGAGCTGTTTTTT
many,.,TRBJ2-1,TRBV12-3/TRBV12-4,CASSLSREQFF,TGTGCCAGCAGTTTATCGCGTGAGCAGTTCTTC
few,TRBD1,TRBJ1-2,TRBV5-6,CASSLPTGLVYGYTF,TGTGCCAGCAGCCTTCCGACAGGGCTGGTCTATGGCTACACCTTC
few,.,TRBJ1-2,TRBV29-1,CSAERDSYGYTF,TGCAGCGCTGAACGAGACAGTTATGGCTACACCTTC
many,.,TRBJ1-2,TRBV18,CASSPEQNYGYTF,TGTGCCAGCTCACCGGAACAGAACTATGGCTACACCTTC
.,.,TRBJ1-2,TRBV18,CASSPTAGYGYTF,TGTGCCAGCTCACCCACGGCCGGGTATGGCTACACCTTC
.,.,TRBJ1-5,TRBV9,CASGGQNQPQHF,TGTGCCAGCGGTGGGCAAAATCAGCCCCAGCATTTT
few,.,TRBJ2-1,TRBV29-1,CSVWTPSDEQFF,TGCAGCGTGTGGACTCCCAGCGATGAGCAGTTCTTC
many,TRBD1,TRBJ1-4,TRBV5-8,CASSPRQGTGEKLFF,TGTGCCAGCAGTCCCCGACAGGGCACAGGTGAAAAACTGTTTTTT
many,.,TRBJ2-2,TRBV18,CASSPSQDTGELFF,TGTGCCAGCTCACCGTCACAAGACACCGGGGAGCTGTTTTTT
many,TRBD1,TRBJ1-1,TRBV18,CASSPPGQRGSEAFF,TGTGCCAGCTCACCCCCGGGACAGCGTGGGTCTGAAGCTTTCTTT
many,.,TRBJ1-1,TRBV11-2,CASSLVYGGTYMNTEAFF,TGTGCCAGCAGCTTAGTTTACGGGGGGACCTATATGAACACTGAAGCTTTCTTT
few,.,TRBJ1-5,TRBV7-8,CASSLGRTPSNQPQHF,TGTGCCAGCAGCTTAGGAAGGACACCGAGCAATCAGCCCCAGCATTTT
.,TRBD2,TRBJ2-3,TRBV25-1,CASSEYLAGSTDTQYF,TGTGCCAGCAGTGAATATCTAGCGGGGAGCACAGATACGCAGTATTTT
few,.,TRBJ2-2,TRBV5-1,CASSALDSTGELFF,TGCGCCAGCAGCGCCTTGGACAGTACCGGGGAGCTGTTTTTT
many,.,TRBJ2-1,TRBV6-2/TRBV6-3,CASRDPSNPGNREQFF,TGTGCCAGCAGGGACCCCTCCAACCCCGGGAACAGGGAGCAGTTCTTC
many,TRBD2,TRBJ2-1,TRBV30,CAWSKASGAYNEQFF,TGTGCCTGGAGTAAGGCTAGCGGAGCCTACAATGAGCAGTTCTTC
many,TRBD1,TRBJ1-2,TRBV28,CASSRRLSGTEGGYTF,TGTGCCAGCAGCCGCCGACTTTCCGGGACAGAAGGGGGCTACACCTTC
few,TRBD1,TRBJ1-2,TRBV28,CASNLQGARSGYTF,TGTGCCAGCAACCTTCAGGGGGCTAGGTCGGGCTACACCTTC
many,.,TRBJ2-1,TRBV2,CASTLGAVNEQFF,TGTGCCAGCACCCTAGGAGCGGTCAATGAGCAGTTCTTC
many,.,TRBJ1-1,TRBV27,CASSPVRGSPMNTEAFF,TGTGCCAGCAGTCCCGTCCGGGGGAGCCCTATGAACACTGAAGCTTTCTTT
many,.,TRBJ2-7,TRBV6-2/TRBV6-3,CASSYFQGGEQYF,TGTGCCAGCAGTTACTTCCAGGGAGGCGAGCAGTACTTC
few,.,TRBJ2-7,TRBV12-3/TRBV12-4,CASSLGPGISYEQYF,TGTGCCAGCAGTTTAGGGCCAGGGATCTCCTACGAGCAGTACTTC
many,TRBD2,TRBJ2-7,TRBV6-6,CASTSLGGGEQYF,TGTGCCAGCACATCCCTCGGCGGGGGCGAGCAGTACTTC
many,TRBD1,TRBJ1-2,TRBV10-2,CASSEGTGGPYGYTF,TGCGCCAGCAGTGAGGGGACAGGGGGTCCCTATGGCTACACCTTC
.,TRBD2,TRBJ2-3,TRBV7-3,CASSLRGTSSNADTQYF,TGTGCCAGCAGTCTAAGGGGGACTAGCAGCAATGCAGATACGCAGTATTTT
many,.,TRBJ2-5,TRBV24-1,CATSVSDQETQYF,TGTGCCACCAGTGTTTCAGATCAAGAGACCCAGTACTTC
.,.,TRBJ2-7,TRBV4-2,CASSQPGAYEQYF,TGTGCCAGCAGCCAACCCGGGGCCTACGAGCAGTACTTC
.,TRBD1,TRBJ1-2,TRBV28,CAVGGGSGYGYTF,TGTGCCGTGGGAGGGGGCTCAGGCTATGGCTACACCTTC
few,TRBD1,TRBJ1-6,TRBV18,CASSPTQGANNSPLHF,TGTGCCAGCTCACCAACTCAGGGGGCCAATAATTCACCCCTCCACTTT
many,.,TRBJ2-2,TRBV10-1,CASSDPSQRAGELFF,TGCGCCAGCAGTGACCCGTCGCAGCGAGCCGGGGAGCTGTTTTTT
many,TRBD2,TRBJ2-2,TRBV5-1,CASSRGGNTGELFF,TGCGCCAGCAGCCGGGGGGGGAACACCGGGGAGCTGTTTTTT
many,TRBD2,TRBJ2-3,TRBV9,CASSVGGLAADTQYF,TGTGCCAGCAGCGTAGGGGGACTAGCTGCAGATACGCAGTATTTT
few,TRBD1,TRBJ2-2,TRBV11-2,CASSLGQGGAGELFF,TGTGCCAGCAGCTTGGGACAGGGCGGCGCCGGGGAGCTGTTTTTT